The next 23 T cell receptor beta chains were all read from a single sample in a study of T cell changes during pregnancy in multiple sclerosis. Assay used: immunoSEQ multiplex PCR; TCRdb lists only in-frame clones, some missing. Of almost 50,000 clones detected, 92% appear once; the ten largest clones hold around 0.35%. The sample in question was CD4+ T cells from peripheral blood mononuclear cells, obtained in the second trimester of pregnancy. The receptor source for this set is a female donor in good health, enrolled as a control in a pregnancy study.

The rearrangement links TRBV2 to TRBJ2-3, with 11 bases identical to TRBD2. Unmatched junction bases numbered 3, after V lost 5 bases and J lost 5 bases. Looked up from germline, CDR1 is SNHLY and CDR2 is FYNNEI. The CDR3 has 14 amino acids. The DNA of the CDR3 is TGTGCCAGCAGTCCACTAGCGGGGGTAGATACGCAGTATTTT. It translates to CASSPLAGVDTQYF.

This chain joins TRBV7-6 and TRBJ1-2, with 12 bases matching TRBD1. Per the germline V gene, CDR1 is SGHVS and CDR2 is FNYEAQ. The V segment lost 8 bases and the J segment 2 bases; nucleotides outside the gene matches: 6. This CDR3 spans 15 amino acids. The DNA for the CDR3 is TGTGCCAGCGGGACAGGGGGCGCGACGAACTATGGCTACACCTTC. It yields the protein CASGTGGATNYGYTF.

The rearrangement uses TRBV18 and TRBJ1-2; D gene unclear. Trimming took 6 bases from V and 0 from J, leaving 2 bases between them. The CDR3 is 11 amino acids. Germline V lookup: CDR1 KGHSH, CDR2 LQKENI. CDR3 sequence reads: CASSSNYGYTF. The CDR3 DNA sequence: TGTGCCAGCTCCTCTAACTATGGCTACACCTTC.

The chain is built from TRBV10-3 and TRBJ2-7; tentative D call: TRBD2 (6 bases). The CDR3 extends over 12 amino acids. V shed 2 bases and J shed 10 bases, with 12 bases lying between them. Germline CDR1 is ENHRY and CDR2 is SYGVKD. The CDR3, as DNA: TGTGCCATCAGTGAGCCGGAGGGCAAACAGTACTTC. Encoded protein: CAISEPEGKQYF.

The chain carries TRBV18 and TRBJ2-7, with a weak D call TRBD1 (5 bases). CDR3 size: 14 residues. The germline CDR1 and CDR2 sequences are KGHSH and LQKENI. V lost 3 bases and J lost 1, with 10 bases in between. This CDR3 reads CASSPNQGSYEQYF. CDR3 coding DNA: TGTGCCAGCTCACCTAATCAGGGTTCCTACGAGCAGTACTTC.

The chain employs TRBV6-5 and TRBJ2-6; no clear D. Per the germline V gene, CDR1 is MNHEY and CDR2 is SVGAGI. CDR3 length equals 14 residues. The V end lost 4 bases, the J end lost 2 bases, and 6 bases lay between the germline ends. The CDR3 nucleotides are TGTGCCAGCAGTTCAAGCACTGGGGCCAACGTCCTGACTTTC. Translating gives CASSSSTGANVLTF.

The rearrangement joins TRBV30 to TRBJ1-5; maybe TRBD1 (6 bases). The CDR3 has 13 residues. Germline CDR1 GTSNPN, CDR2 SVGIG (reference sequence). V was shortened by 4 bases and J by 2 bases, with 9 bases between the two germline ends. This CDR3 reads CAWNGGGNQPQHF. The CDR3 DNA reads as TGTGCCTGGAATGGGGGCGGCAATCAGCCCCAGCATTTT.

The chain recombines TRBV18 with TRBJ1-5; D remains unclear. CDR1 is KGHSH, CDR2 LQKENI, per germline. CDR3 length: 13 amino acids. The V and J ends lost 4 bases and 4 bases respectively, with 8 bases between them. CDR3 in DNA: TGTGCCAGCTCACACACCGATAATCAGCCCCAGCATTTT. This encodes CASSHTDNQPQHF.

This clone came up once. The chain uses TRBV10-3 and TRBJ1-2, with a weak D call TRBD1 (6 bases). This CDR3 comprises 13 residues. V lost 4 bases to trimming and J lost 2 bases, with 8 bases between them. Germline V lookup: CDR1 ENHRY, CDR2 SYGVKD. The CDR3 protein is CAISAQGNYGYTF. CDR3 nucleotide sequence: TGTGCCATCAGTGCTCAGGGGAACTATGGCTACACCTTC.

The chain has TRBV11-2 and TRBJ1-6, with 10 bases lining up with TRBD1. The J segment lost 10 bases and the V segment lost 3 bases, leaving 6 bases of the junction unmatched. Germline V lookup: CDR1 SGHAT, CDR2 FQNNGV. The CDR3 is 15 amino acids. The CDR3 DNA is TGTGCCAGCAGCTTCAGGGGGACAGGGGAATCACCCCTCCACTTT. It codes for CASSFRGTGESPLHF.

This clone appeared once. The CDR3 reads CASREGQGALVYGYTF. CDR3 in DNA: TGTGCCAGCAGAGAAGGGCAGGGGGCTCTCGTCTATGGCTACACCTTC. The J gene is TRBJ1-2, the V gene TRBV5-6; 8 positions match TRBD1. Germline-derived CDR1 and CDR2 are SGHDT and YYEEEE. The trim removed 5 bases at V and 4 bases at J, leaving 13 bases unmatched. The CDR3 length is 16 residues.

This clone was seen a single time. V is TRBV27 and J is TRBJ1-5; D not certain. This CDR3 region has 13 residues. Germline assignment: CDR1 MNHEY and CDR2 SMNVEV (reference sequence). Trimming removed 1 base at V and 4 bases at J, with 5 bases between. As DNA, the CDR3 is TGTGCCAGCAGTTTATTAGTTAATCAGCCCCAGCATTTT. It yields the protein CASSLLVNQPQHF.

The chain joins TRBV11-3 to TRBJ2-7; TRBD2 matches 8 bases. The CDR3 runs to 17 residues. The germline CDR1 and CDR2 sequences are SGHNT and YENEEA. Losses at the gene ends were 5 bases for V and 3 bases for J; bases not matched to a gene: 15. The CDR3 nucleotides are TGTGCCAGCAGCGAAGGTAGTACGGGGGGGCCCCTCTACGAGCAGTACTTC. It encodes CASSEGSTGGPLYEQYF.

This chain connects TRBV10-3 to TRBJ2-4, with D possibly matching TRBD2 (5 bases). CDR3 length equals 13 residues. Germline V gene data show CDR1 as ENHRY and CDR2 as SYGVKD. The CDR3 loop is CATNPGIGNIQYF. The DNA for the CDR3 is TGTGCGACTAACCCAGGAATTGGAAACATTCAGTACTTC.

The J gene is TRBJ2-7, the V gene TRBV2, with 7 nucleotides matching TRBD2. The CDR3 sequence is 13 residues long. Germline trimming cut 6 bases from V and 3 bases from J; bases unmatched to any gene: 5. The germline V gene encodes CDR1 SNHLY and CDR2 FYNNEI. CDR3: CASSGLDSYEQYF. CDR3 nucleotide sequence: TGTGCCAGCAGCGGACTAGATAGCTACGAGCAGTACTTC.

The chain joins TRBV20-1 to TRBJ2-7, with D maybe TRBD1 (5 bases). The CDR3 sequence is 11 residues long. Germline values: CDR1 DFQATT, CDR2 SNEGSKA (reference sequence). V lost 6 bases and J 5 bases, leaving 11 bases between the germline ends. CDR3 amino acids: CSAGATDEQYF. CDR3 DNA: TGCAGTGCAGGGGCCACAGACGAGCAGTACTTC.

This chain joins TRBV7-9 and TRBJ2-7; D unclear. There are 13 residues in the CDR3. Germline V gene lookup returns CDR1 SEHNR and CDR2 FQNEAQ (reference sequence). The V and J ends lost 1 base and 7 bases respectively, with 11 bases between them. The CDR3 is CASSLERENEQYF. CDR3 coding DNA: TGTGCCAGCAGCTTAGAGCGAGAAAATGAGCAGTACTTC.

Only a few counts were recorded for this clone. The chain employs TRBV6-5 and TRBJ1-6; 11 bases line up with TRBD1. The CDR3 contains 16 residues. Germline V gene lookup returns CDR1 MNHEY and CDR2 SVGAGI. V dropped 2 bases and J dropped 8; count of bases not matched to a gene: 5. The CDR3 reads CASSYPGQGADSPLHF. CDR3 nucleotides: TGTGCCAGCAGTTACCCAGGACAGGGGGCGGATTCACCCCTCCACTTT.

This chain connects TRBV4-3 to TRBJ2-1, with 9 bases aligning to TRBD2. Germline loops: CDR1 LGHNA, CDR2 YSLEER. The V segment lost 4 bases and the J segment 4 bases; nucleotides outside the gene matches: 8. The CDR3 has 16 amino acids. The CDR3 sequence is CASSRSQRGAYNEQFF. In DNA, the CDR3 is TGCGCCAGCAGCCGGTCCCAGCGGGGGGCATACAATGAGCAGTTCTTC.

The rearrangement links TRBV11-2 to TRBJ1-6, with D unresolved. The length of the CDR3 is 13 residues. CDR1 and CDR2 from the germline V gene are SGHAT and FQNNGV. Trimming cost V 8 bases and J 6 bases, with 11 bases left between them. The CDR3, as DNA: TGTGCCAGCCTGGCGGGTCCTAATTCACCCCTCCACTTT. This codes for CASLAGPNSPLHF.

This chain connects TRBV6-6 to TRBJ1-2; 8 bases match TRBD1. This CDR3 contains 14 residues. The germline V gene has CDR1 MNHNY and CDR2 SVGAGI (reference sequence). Trimming took 5 bases from V and 6 from J; bases not matched to a gene: 8. The CDR3 protein is CASSPGGQEDGYTF. The CDR3 nucleotides are TGTGCCAGCAGTCCCGGGGGACAGGAGGATGGCTACACCTTC.

This clone was seen a few times. The J gene is TRBJ1-1, the V gene TRBV25-1; D call uncertain. Trimming took 7 bases from V and 1 from J, leaving 7 bases between them. Germline lookup yields CDR1 MGHDK and CDR2 SYGVNS. The CDR3 spans 12 residues. CDR3 loop: CASKEGNTEAFF. The CDR3 region has the DNA TGTGCCAGCAAGGAGGGGAACACTGAAGCTTTCTTT.

The chain combines TRBV18 with TRBJ1-2; 7 nucleotides line up with TRBD1. V lost 5 bases to trimming and J lost 6 bases; unmatched junction nucleotides: 6. The germline CDR1 and CDR2 sequences are KGHSH and LQKENI. This CDR3 contains 13 residues. The CDR3 reads CASSYDRDDGYTF. DNA of the CDR3: TGTGCCAGCTCATATGACAGGGACGATGGCTACACCTTC.